This T cell receptor beta chain was sequenced for a study of cytomegalovirus exposure and HLA in healthy donors. Study results and caveats: Upon later analysis, HLA-associated TCR beta chains proved more clonally expanded than other, equally common chains.

As to this clone: Antigen unknown.

This CDR3 spans 12 amino acids. CDR1 and CDR2 from the germline V gene are SGHDN and FVKESK. V was trimmed by 4 bases and J by 1 base, leaving 2 bases between them. PCR employed 60 Vbeta and 13 Jbeta primers. Using immunoSEQ multiplex PCR, the repertoire was profiled, and TCRdb retains in-frame clones only, with some absent. The table lists more than 150,000 clones, roughly 80% of them singletons, with about 0.78% in the top ten. The clonotype was recovered from a woman aged 18-35 years in good health and CMV-seronegative. Sequencing was carried out using PBMCs. The J gene is TRBJ1-3, the V gene TRBV14; unclear D gene. CDR3 bases: TGTGCCAGCAGCCTATCTGGAAACACCATATATTTT. The encoded protein is CASSLSGNTIYF. The full variable domain, its missing parts supplied by reference TRBV14 and TRBJ1-3, is EAGVTQFPSHSVIEKGQTVTLRCDPISGHDNLYWYRRVMGKEIKFLLHFVKESKQDESGMPNNRFLAERTGGTYSTLKVQPAELEDSGVYFCASSLSGNTIYFGEGSWLTVV.